The next 15 T cell receptor beta chains were all read from a single sample in a study of blood T cell repertoires in COVID-19. The assay was immunoSEQ multiplex PCR, and TCRdb's table has in-frame clones only and misses some. The sample has fewer than 70,000 clones; approximately 83% are singletons. The material sequenced was peripheral blood. The receptors here all came from a man aged 80 or over with acute or convalescent COVID-19.

In its sample, this clone was seen once. This chain uses TRBV4-2 with TRBJ2-3, with TRBD2 matching 14 bases. This CDR3 comprises 17 residues. The V gene end was trimmed by 5 bases and the J gene end by 0 bases; junction bases not matched to a gene: 4. Germline values: CDR1 LGHNA, CDR2 YNFKEQ. The CDR3 DNA reads as TGTGCCAGCAGCACGCGGACTAGCGGGGGGAGCACAGATACGCAGTATTTT. It codes for CASSTRTSGGSTDTQYF.

The rearrangement joins TRBV1 to TRBJ2-1; whether TRBD2, the table's D call, matches the DNA was not checked. TRBV1 is flagged as a pseudogene. This CDR3 is 16 amino acids long. The CDR3 bases are TGCACCAGCAGCCAAGATCGAGCGGGACCCTCGGATGAGCAGTTCTTC. Amino acids: CTSSQDRAGPSDEQFF.

This chain joins TRBV6-5 and TRBJ1-2; D gene uncertain. Germline V gene lookup returns CDR1 MNHEY and CDR2 SVGAGI. Trimming stripped 8 bases from V and 5 bases from J, with 21 bases between. The CDR3 is made up of 15 amino acids. CDR3 protein: CASGGARLERYGYTF. The DNA for the CDR3 is TGTGCCAGCGGCGGAGCCCGGCTGGAGCGATATGGCTACACCTTC.

The chain joins TRBV10-3 to TRBJ2-1; D may be TRBD1 (5 bases). CDR1 is ENHRY and CDR2 is SYGVKD in the germline V gene. The CDR3 has 12 residues. V lost 8 bases and J lost 10, with 15 bases in between. CDR3 sequence (DNA): TGTGCCATCGGGATCAGGGTCGGCGAGCAGTTCTTC. Its protein is CAIGIRVGEQFF.

This clone has just a few counts. This chain links TRBV2 with TRBJ2-7; D unresolved. Trimming removed 3 bases at V and 0 bases at J, with 9 bases between. This CDR3 contains 14 residues. CDR1 is SNHLY and CDR2 is FYNNEI in the germline V gene. The CDR3 coding sequence is TGTGCCAGCAGTGAGCTGACAAGCTCCTACGAGCAGTACTTC. This codes for CASSELTSSYEQYF.

The chain uses TRBV19 and TRBJ1-5; D unresolved. Trimming shortened V by 5 bases and J by 9 bases, and 14 bases separated the two germline ends. There are 13 residues in the CDR3. Germline loops: CDR1 LNHDA, CDR2 SQIVND (reference sequence). CDR3 protein: CASSVDSGRPQHF. Here the CDR3 DNA reads TGTGCCAGTAGTGTGGACTCTGGGAGGCCCCAGCATTTT.

V and J are TRBV5-1 and TRBJ2-1, with 7 bases aligning to TRBD1. The CDR3 loop spans 14 amino acids. CDR1 and CDR2 from the germline V gene are SGHRS and YFSETQ. V gave up 3 bases and J gave up 6 bases; unmatched junction bases: 6. In nucleotides, the CDR3 is TGCGCCAGCAGCTCGACAGGGCGGCGCAATGAGCAGTTCTTC. Amino acids: CASSSTGRRNEQFF.

The chain employs TRBV9 and TRBJ1-2, with D possibly being TRBD1 (5 bases). Germline V CDR1 and CDR2: SGDLS, YYNGEE. Deletions cut 2 bases from V and 3 bases from J, with 17 bases between. The CDR3 totals 16 residues. The CDR3 region is CASSVDRGIGDYGYTF. DNA of the CDR3: TGTGCCAGCAGCGTGGATAGGGGAATTGGGGACTATGGCTACACCTTC. The full variable domain, in which reference TRBV9 and TRBJ1-2 provide the parts outside the CDR3, is DSGVTQTPKHLITATGQRVTLRCSPRSGDLSVYWYQQSLDQGLQFLIQYYNGEERAKGNILERFSAQQFPDLHSELNLSSLELGDSALYFCASSVDRGIGDYGYTFGSGTRLTVV.

The gene calls are TRBV3-1 (or the pseudogene TRBV3-2) and TRBJ2-3, with 12 bases aligning to TRBD2. The V and J ends lost 4 bases and 0 bases, in that order; junction bases with no gene match: 14. The CDR3 loop spans 20 amino acids. The V gene's germline CDR1 is LGHDT and CDR2 YNNKEL (reference sequence). CDR3 DNA: TGTGCCAGCAGCCGATCGGGACTAGCGGGTCGCGGTCAAAGCACAGATACGCAGTATTTT. Protein: CASSRSGLAGRGQSTDTQYF.

The chain has TRBV4-2 and TRBJ2-7; 9 bases line up with TRBD1. The germline V gene has CDR1 LGHNA and CDR2 YNFKEQ. V lost 4 bases to trimming and J lost 2 bases; unmatched junction nucleotides: 6. The CDR3 sequence is 15 residues long. The CDR3 sequence is CASSPTRQGAYEQYF. The CDR3 DNA reads as TGTGCCAGCAGCCCCACGCGACAGGGGGCCTACGAGCAGTACTTC.

V usage is TRBV4-2 and J usage is TRBJ2-1, with a tentative D call TRBD2 (5 bases). CDR3 length equals 17 residues. V was shortened by 0 bases and J by 7 bases, with 19 bases between the two germline ends. The germline gives CDR1 LGHNA, CDR2 YNFKEQ. The CDR3 reads CASSQDVGGSGRNEQFF. DNA of the CDR3: TGTGCCAGCAGCCAAGATGTCGGCGGGTCTGGCCGGAATGAGCAGTTCTTC.

This chain joins TRBV27 and TRBJ2-7, with 9 positions matching TRBD1. CDR3 size: 16 residues. Losses at the gene ends were 3 bases for V and 1 base for J; bases not matched to a gene: 7. Looked up from germline, CDR1 is MNHEY and CDR2 is SMNVEV (reference sequence). CDR3 sequence reads: CASSFTRTGESYEQYF. DNA of the CDR3: TGTGCCAGCAGTTTTACCCGGACAGGGGAGTCCTACGAGCAGTACTTC.

The rearrangement joins TRBV19 to TRBJ1-2; the match to TRBD1 covers 7 bases. The V gene end was trimmed by 4 bases and the J gene end by 4 bases; junction bases not matched to a gene: 9. The CDR3 extends over 15 amino acids. Germline V gene sequence: CDR1 LNHDA, CDR2 SQIVND (reference sequence). CDR3 DNA: TGTGCCAGTAGTACCTCGACAGGGTTCGGCTATGGCTACACCTTC. Translation: CASSTSTGFGYGYTF.

V is TRBV5-5 and J is TRBJ2-1, with 10 bases fitting TRBD1. CDR1 is SGHKS and CDR2 is YYEKEE in the germline V gene (reference sequence). V gave up 3 bases and J gave up 9 bases; unmatched junction bases: 6. The CDR3 sequence is 14 residues long. The CDR3 DNA is TGTGCCAGCAGCTCGACAGGGGGCAAGGGTGAGCAGTTCTTC. Amino acids: CASSSTGGKGEQFF.

The V gene is TRBV24-1, the J gene TRBJ1-5, with D uncertain. Germline V gives CDR1 KGHDR, CDR2 SFDVKD. Trimming shortened V by 4 bases and J by 4 bases, and 7 bases separated the two germline ends. The CDR3 is 13 residues long. CDR3 in amino acids: CATSEAGNQPQHF. For the CDR3, the DNA is TGTGCCACCAGTGAGGCAGGTAATCAGCCCCAGCATTTT.